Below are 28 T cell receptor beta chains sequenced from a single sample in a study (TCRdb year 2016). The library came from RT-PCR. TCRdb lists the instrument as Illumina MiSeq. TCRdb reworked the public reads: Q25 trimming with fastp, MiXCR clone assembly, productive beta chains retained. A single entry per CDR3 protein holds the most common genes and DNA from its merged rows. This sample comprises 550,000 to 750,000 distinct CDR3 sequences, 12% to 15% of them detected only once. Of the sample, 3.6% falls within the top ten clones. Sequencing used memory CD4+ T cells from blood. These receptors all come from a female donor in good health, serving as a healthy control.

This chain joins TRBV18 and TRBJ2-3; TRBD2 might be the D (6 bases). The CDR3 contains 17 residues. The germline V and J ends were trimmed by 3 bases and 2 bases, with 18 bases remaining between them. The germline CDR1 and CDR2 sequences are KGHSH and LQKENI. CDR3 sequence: CASSPDSQTSLTDTQYF. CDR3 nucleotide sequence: TGTGCCAGCTCACCCGACTCGCAGACTAGTCTCACAGATACGCAGTATTTT.

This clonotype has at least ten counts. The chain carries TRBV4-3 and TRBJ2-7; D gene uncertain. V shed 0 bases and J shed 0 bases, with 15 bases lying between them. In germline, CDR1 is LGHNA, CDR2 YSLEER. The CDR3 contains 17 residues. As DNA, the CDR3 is TGCGCCAGCAGCCAAGAATGGTGGTCGGTTAGCTCCTACGAGCAGTACTTC. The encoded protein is CASSQEWWSVSSYEQYF.

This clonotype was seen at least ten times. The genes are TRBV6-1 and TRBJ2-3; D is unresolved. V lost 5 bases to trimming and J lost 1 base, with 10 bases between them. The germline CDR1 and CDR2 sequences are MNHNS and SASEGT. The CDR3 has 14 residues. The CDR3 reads CASSLRARTDTQYF. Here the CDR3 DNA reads TGTGCCAGCAGTCTAAGGGCCCGCACAGATACGCAGTATTTT.

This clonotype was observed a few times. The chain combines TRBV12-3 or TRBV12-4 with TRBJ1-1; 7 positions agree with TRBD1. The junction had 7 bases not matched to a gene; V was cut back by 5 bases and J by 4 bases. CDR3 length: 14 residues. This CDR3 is CASSATGEATEAFF. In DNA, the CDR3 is TGTGCCAGCAGTGCCACAGGGGAGGCCACTGAAGCTTTCTTT.

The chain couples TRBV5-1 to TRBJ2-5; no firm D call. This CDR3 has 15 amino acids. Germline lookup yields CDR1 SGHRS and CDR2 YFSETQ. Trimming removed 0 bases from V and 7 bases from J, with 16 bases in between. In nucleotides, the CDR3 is TGCGCCAGCAGCTTGGAGGGCCCCCCTGAAGGGACCCAGTACTTC. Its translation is CASSLEGPPEGTQYF.

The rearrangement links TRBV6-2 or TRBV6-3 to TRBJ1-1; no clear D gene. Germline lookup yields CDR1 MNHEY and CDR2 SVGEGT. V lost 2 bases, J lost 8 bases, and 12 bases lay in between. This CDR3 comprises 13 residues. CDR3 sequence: CASSYGGPREAFF. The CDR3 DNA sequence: TGTGCCAGCAGTTACGGCGGGCCCCGGGAAGCTTTCTTT.

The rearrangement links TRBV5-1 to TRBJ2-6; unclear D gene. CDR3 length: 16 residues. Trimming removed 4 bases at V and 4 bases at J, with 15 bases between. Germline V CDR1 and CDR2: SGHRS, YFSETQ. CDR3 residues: CASSTDPQPGANVLTF. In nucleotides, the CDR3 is TGCGCCAGCAGCACGGACCCCCAGCCCGGGGCCAACGTCCTGACTTTC.

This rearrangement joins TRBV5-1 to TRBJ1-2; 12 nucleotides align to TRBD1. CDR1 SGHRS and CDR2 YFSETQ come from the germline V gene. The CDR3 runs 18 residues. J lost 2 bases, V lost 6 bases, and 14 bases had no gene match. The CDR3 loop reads CASMRSGTGGTVNYGYTF. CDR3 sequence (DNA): TGCGCCAGCATGAGGTCTGGGACAGGGGGCACCGTCAACTATGGCTACACCTTC.

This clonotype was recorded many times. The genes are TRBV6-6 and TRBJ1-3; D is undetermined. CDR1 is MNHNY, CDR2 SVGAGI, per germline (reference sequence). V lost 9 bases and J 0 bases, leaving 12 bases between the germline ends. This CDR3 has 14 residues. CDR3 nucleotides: TGTGCCAGTGCCCCCCGAAGCTCTGGAAACACCATATATTTT. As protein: CASAPRSSGNTIYF.

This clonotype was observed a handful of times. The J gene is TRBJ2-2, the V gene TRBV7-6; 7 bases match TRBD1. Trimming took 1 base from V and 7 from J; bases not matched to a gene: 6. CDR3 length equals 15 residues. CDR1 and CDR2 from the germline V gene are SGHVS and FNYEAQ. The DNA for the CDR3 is TGTGCCAGCAGCTTAGTTGAGGGGGCCGGCGGGGAGCTGTTTTTT. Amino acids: CASSLVEGAGGELFF.

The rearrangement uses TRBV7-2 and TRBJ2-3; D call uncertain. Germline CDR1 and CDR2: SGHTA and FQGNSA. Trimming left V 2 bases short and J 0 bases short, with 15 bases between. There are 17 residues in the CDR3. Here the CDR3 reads CASSLKIGFSSTDTQYF. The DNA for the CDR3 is TGTGCCAGCAGCTTAAAGATAGGGTTCAGTAGCACAGATACGCAGTATTTT.

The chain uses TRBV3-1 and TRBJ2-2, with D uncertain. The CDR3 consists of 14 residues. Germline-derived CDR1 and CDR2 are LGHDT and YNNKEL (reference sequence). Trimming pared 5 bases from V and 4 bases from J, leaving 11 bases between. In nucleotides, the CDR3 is TGTGCCAGCAGCGCCATGCGCGGCACCGGGGAGCTGTTTTTT. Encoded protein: CASSAMRGTGELFF.

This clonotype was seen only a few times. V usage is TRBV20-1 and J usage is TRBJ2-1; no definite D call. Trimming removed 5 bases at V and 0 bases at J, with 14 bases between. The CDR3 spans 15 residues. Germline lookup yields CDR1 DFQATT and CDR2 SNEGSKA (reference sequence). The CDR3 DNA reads TGCAGTGCTGTTAACAGCGACACCTCCTACAATGAGCAGTTCTTC. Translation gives CSAVNSDTSYNEQFF.

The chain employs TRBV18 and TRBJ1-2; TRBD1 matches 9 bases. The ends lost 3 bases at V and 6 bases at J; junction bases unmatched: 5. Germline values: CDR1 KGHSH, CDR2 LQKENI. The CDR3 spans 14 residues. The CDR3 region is CASSPGQGRDGYTF. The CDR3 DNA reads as TGTGCCAGCTCACCGGGACAGGGTCGCGATGGCTACACCTTC.

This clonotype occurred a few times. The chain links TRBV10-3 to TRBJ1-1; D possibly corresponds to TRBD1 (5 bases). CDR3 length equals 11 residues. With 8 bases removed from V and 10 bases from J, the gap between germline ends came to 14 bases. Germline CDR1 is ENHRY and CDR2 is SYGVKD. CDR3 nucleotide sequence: TGTGCCATCGGTCGAGGGGATCTAGCTTTCTTT. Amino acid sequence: CAIGRGDLAFF.

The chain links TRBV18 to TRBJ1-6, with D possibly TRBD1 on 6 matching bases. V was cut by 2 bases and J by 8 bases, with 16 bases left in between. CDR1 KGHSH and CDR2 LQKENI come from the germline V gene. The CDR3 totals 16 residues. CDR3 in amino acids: CASSPAITGPDSPLHF. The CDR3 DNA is TGTGCCAGCTCACCAGCTATCACAGGGCCCGATTCACCCCTCCACTTT.

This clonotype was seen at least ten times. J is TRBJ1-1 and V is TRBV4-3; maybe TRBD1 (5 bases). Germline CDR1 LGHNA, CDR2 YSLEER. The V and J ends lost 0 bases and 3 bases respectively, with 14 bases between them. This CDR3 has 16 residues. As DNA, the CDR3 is TGCGCCAGCAGCCAAGAAAGTAACTGGGGGGACACTGAAGCTTTCTTT. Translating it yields CASSQESNWGDTEAFF.

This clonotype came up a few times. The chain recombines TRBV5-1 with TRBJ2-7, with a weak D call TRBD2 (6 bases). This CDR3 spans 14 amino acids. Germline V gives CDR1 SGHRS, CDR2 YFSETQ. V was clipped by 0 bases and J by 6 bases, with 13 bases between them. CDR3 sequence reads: CASSLGPSESEQYF. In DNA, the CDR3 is TGCGCCAGCAGCTTGGGTCCTAGCGAAAGCGAGCAGTACTTC.

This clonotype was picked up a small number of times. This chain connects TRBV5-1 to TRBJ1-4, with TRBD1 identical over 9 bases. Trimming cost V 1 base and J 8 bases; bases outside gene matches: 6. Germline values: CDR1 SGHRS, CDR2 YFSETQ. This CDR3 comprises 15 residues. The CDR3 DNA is TGCGCCAGCAGCTTGACCGGGACAGGGCAGGAAAAACTGTTTTTT. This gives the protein CASSLTGTGQEKLFF.

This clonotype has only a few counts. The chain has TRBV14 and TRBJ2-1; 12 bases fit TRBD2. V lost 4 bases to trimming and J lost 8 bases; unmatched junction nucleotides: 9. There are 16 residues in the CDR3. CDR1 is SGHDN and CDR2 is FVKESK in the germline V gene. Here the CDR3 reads CASSLGRTSGTDEQFF. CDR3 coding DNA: TGTGCCAGCAGCCTAGGCCGGACTAGCGGGACGGATGAGCAGTTCTTC.

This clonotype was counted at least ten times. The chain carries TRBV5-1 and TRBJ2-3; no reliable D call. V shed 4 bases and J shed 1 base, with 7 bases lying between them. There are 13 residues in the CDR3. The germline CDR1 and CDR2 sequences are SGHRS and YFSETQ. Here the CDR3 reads CASSPQGTDTQYF. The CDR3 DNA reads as TGCGCCAGCAGCCCTCAAGGCACAGATACGCAGTATTTT.

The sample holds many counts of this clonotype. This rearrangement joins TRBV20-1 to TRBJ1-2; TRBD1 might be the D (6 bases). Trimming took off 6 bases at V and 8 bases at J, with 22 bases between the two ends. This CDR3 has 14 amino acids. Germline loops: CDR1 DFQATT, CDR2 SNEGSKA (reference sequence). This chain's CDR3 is CSAGRQGSSQGYTF. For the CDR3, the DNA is TGCAGTGCAGGACGCCAGGGGTCTAGCCAAGGCTACACCTTC.

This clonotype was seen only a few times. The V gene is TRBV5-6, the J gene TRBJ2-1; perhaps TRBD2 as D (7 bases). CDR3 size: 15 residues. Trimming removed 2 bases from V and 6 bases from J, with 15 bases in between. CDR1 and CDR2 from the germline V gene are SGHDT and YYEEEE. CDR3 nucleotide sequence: TGTGCCAGCAGCTTCCGCGGAGGGGGGGGCAATGAGCAGTTCTTC. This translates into CASSFRGGGGNEQFF. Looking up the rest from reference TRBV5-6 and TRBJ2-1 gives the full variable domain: DAGVTQSPTHLIKTRGQQVTLRCSPKSGHDTVSWYQQALGQGPQFIFQYYEEEERQRGNFPDRFSGHQFPNYSSELNVNALLLGDSALYLCASSFRGGGGNEQFFGPGTRLTVL.

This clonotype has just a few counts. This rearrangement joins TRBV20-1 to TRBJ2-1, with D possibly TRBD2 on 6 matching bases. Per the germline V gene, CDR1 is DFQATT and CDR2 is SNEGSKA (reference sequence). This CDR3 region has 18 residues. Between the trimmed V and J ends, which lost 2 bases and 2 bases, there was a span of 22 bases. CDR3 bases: TGCAGTGCTAGAACACTAGCTTCCCCACGTCGGGCCTACAATGAGCAGTTCTTC. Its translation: CSARTLASPRRAYNEQFF.

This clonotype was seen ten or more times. CDR3 residues: CASRNPTLYGYTF. In nucleotides, the CDR3 is TGTGCCAGCCGGAACCCGACCTTATATGGCTACACCTTC. The chain combines TRBV7-2 with TRBJ1-2, with D unclear. The CDR3 is 13 amino acids. Germline V lookup: CDR1 SGHTA, CDR2 FQGNSA. V was cut by 8 bases and J by 5 bases, with 15 bases left in between.

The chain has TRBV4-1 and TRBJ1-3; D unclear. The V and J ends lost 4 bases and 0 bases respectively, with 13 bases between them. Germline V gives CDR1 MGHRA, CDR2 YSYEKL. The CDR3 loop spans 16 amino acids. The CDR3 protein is CASSLEEYSSGNTIYF. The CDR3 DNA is TGCGCCAGCAGCCTCGAAGAGTACAGCTCTGGAAACACCATATATTTT.

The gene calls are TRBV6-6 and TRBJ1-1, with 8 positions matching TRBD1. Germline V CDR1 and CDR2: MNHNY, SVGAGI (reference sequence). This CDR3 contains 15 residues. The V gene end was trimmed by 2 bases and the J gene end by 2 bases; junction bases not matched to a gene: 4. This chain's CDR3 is CASSYGGTGNTEAFF. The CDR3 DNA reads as TGTGCCAGCAGTTACGGGGGGACAGGCAACACTGAAGCTTTCTTT.

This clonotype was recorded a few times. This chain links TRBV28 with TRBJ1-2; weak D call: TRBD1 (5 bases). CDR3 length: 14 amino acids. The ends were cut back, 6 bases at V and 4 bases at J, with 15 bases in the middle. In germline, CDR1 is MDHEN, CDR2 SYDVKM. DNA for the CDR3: TGTGCCAGCAGGTCCGGGACGGTCGTCTATGGCTACACCTTC. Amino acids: CASRSGTVVYGYTF.